A selection of T cell receptor beta chains follows, all from one sample in a study of shared clonotypes between healthy human individuals. Profiling relied on immunoSEQ multiplex PCR, and the TCRdb table lists in-frame clones only, not all of them. The data show some 2.4 million clones, with 93% seen just once and around 0.37% held by the top ten. Sequenced: naive CD4+ T cells from PBMCs. These TCRs come from a man younger than 30 in good health. Some clones in this sample may be carry-over from other donors' samples. Each CDR3 is given with its conserved first and last residue. D genes are given only for firm matches. Clone size is stated in some rows and not others, as once, few, many or a class when expanded.

length,V,D,size,J,CDR3,DNA
15,TRBV27,NA,NA,TRBJ2-1,CASGWTADSYNEQFF,TGTGCCAGCGGTTGGACAGCCGATTCCTACAATGAGCAGTTCTTC
17,TRBV10-1,TRBD1,once,TRBJ1-1,CASSLGQGAAGDTEAFF,TGCGCCAGCAGTTTGGGACAGGGGGCTGCTGGGGACACTGAAGCTTTCTTT
16,TRBV6-5,TRBD2,once,TRBJ2-7,CASSYSRASGAYEQYF,TGTGCCAGCAGTTACTCGAGGGCTAGCGGAGCCTACGAGCAGTACTTC
14,TRBV5-1,NA,NA,TRBJ2-1,CASSDPSSYNEQFF,TGCGCCAGCTCAGATCCAAGCTCCTACAATGAGCAGTTCTTC
18,TRBV27,NA,NA,TRBJ2-5,CASSPWGGRAPKGETQYF,TGTGCCAGCAGCCCCTGGGGGGGGCGGGCACCAAAGGGGGAGACCCAGTACTTC
15,TRBV14,NA,NA,TRBJ2-1,CASSGFGGAYNEQFF,TGTGCCAGCAGCGGGTTTGGGGGTGCCTACAATGAGCAGTTCTTC
15,TRBV6-5,NA,NA,TRBJ1-1,CASSYSPPRGTEAFF,TGTGCCAGCAGTTACTCACCCCCAAGGGGCACTGAAGCTTTCTTT
18,TRBV11-2,TRBD2,once,TRBJ2-1,CASSLGSPIAGLYNEQFF,TGTGCCAGCAGCTTAGGATCCCCTATAGCGGGTCTTTACAATGAGCAGTTCTTC
14,TRBV7-3,NA,few,TRBJ1-1,CASSFQGAGTEAFF,TGTGCCAGCAGCTTTCAGGGAGCGGGGACTGAAGCTTTCTTT
16,TRBV5-1,TRBD2,NA,TRBJ2-2,CASSLGPSGKAGELFF,TGCGCCAGCAGCTTGGGTCCTAGCGGGAAAGCCGGGGAGCTGTTTTTT
15,TRBV5-1,NA,NA,TRBJ2-2,CASSLNSGDTGELFF,TGCGCCAGCAGCTTGAATTCGGGAGACACCGGGGAGCTGTTTTTT
16,TRBV9,TRBD2,once,TRBJ2-3,CASSPRTSPSTDTQYF,TGTGCCAGCAGCCCCCGGACTAGCCCTAGCACAGATACGCAGTATTTT
14,TRBV19,NA,NA,TRBJ1-2,CASSPGGSFYGYTF,TGTGCCAGTAGTCCCGGGGGCAGCTTCTATGGCTACACCTTC
21,TRBV4-1,NA,NA,TRBJ1-4,CASSQVRPSLGRTQSNEKLFF,TGCGCCAGCAGCCAAGTCCGTCCGAGCCTCGGACGGACACAATCAAATGAAAAACTGTTTTTT
15,TRBV28,NA,NA,TRBJ1-6,CASSFLSSYNSPLHF,TGTGCCAGCAGTTTCCTGAGCTCCTATAATTCACCCCTCCACTTT
15,TRBV5-1,NA,NA,TRBJ1-5,CASSLGPVGNQPQHF,TGCGCCAGCAGCTTGGGACCTGTTGGCAATCAGCCCCAGCATTTT
17,TRBV27,NA,NA,TRBJ2-4,CASSYRSSDVGKNIQYF,TGTGCCAGCAGCTACCGCAGTAGCGACGTGGGGAAAAACATTCAGTACTTC
15,TRBV11-2,TRBD1,NA,TRBJ2-7,CASSLRDRALGEQYF,TGTGCCAGCAGCTTGCGGGACAGGGCCTTGGGCGAGCAGTACTTC
17,TRBV19,NA,once,TRBJ2-4,CASSMGLSSLAKNIQYF,TGTGCCAGTAGTATGGGCTTGAGTTCCCTAGCCAAAAACATTCAGTACTTC
18,TRBV14,TRBD2,NA,TRBJ2-7,CASSPAGTSGSESYEQYF,TGTGCCAGCAGCCCAGCCGGGACTAGCGGGAGCGAATCCTACGAGCAGTACTTC
15,TRBV25-1,TRBD2,NA,TRBJ2-7,CASSTTSGSWYEQYF,TGTGCCAGCAGCACTACTAGCGGGAGTTGGTACGAGCAGTACTTC
14,TRBV5-6,TRBD1,NA,TRBJ2-5,CASRRTGGYETQYF,TGTGCCAGCAGGCGGACAGGGGGCTATGAGACCCAGTACTTC
13,TRBV4-3,TRBD1,NA,TRBJ1-1,CASSQETGYEAFF,TGCGCCAGCAGCCAAGAGACAGGGTATGAAGCTTTCTTT
14,TRBV4-3,TRBD2,NA,TRBJ2-3,CASSQELAGDTQYF,TGCGCCAGCAGCCAAGAGCTAGCGGGAGATACGCAGTATTTT
14,TRBV6-1,NA,NA,TRBJ1-2,CASSEYGTNYGYTF,TGTGCCAGCAGTGAATATGGTACCAACTATGGCTACACCTTC
15,TRBV7-2,TRBD1,NA,TRBJ1-1,CASSSRTGGGLEAFF,TGTGCCAGCAGCTCCCGGACAGGGGGAGGCCTTGAAGCTTTCTTT
16,TRBV7-3,TRBD1,NA,TRBJ2-2,CASSSGQGAGTGELFF,TGTGCCAGCAGCTCCGGACAGGGGGCGGGCACCGGGGAGCTGTTTTTT
14,TRBV9,NA,NA,TRBJ2-7,CASGQDGGYNEQYF,TGTGCCAGCGGTCAGGACGGGGGCTATAACGAGCAGTACTTC
14,TRBV27,NA,NA,TRBJ1-4,CASSPRRFNEKLFF,TGTGCCAGCAGTCCCCGACGGTTTAATGAAAAACTGTTTTTT
14,TRBV28,NA,NA,TRBJ2-5,CASRVGQPQETQYF,TGTGCCAGCAGGGTAGGACAGCCCCAAGAGACCCAGTACTTC
15,TRBV19,TRBD2,NA,TRBJ2-1,CASTLTSGRGNEQFF,TGTGCCAGTACCCTGACTAGCGGGAGAGGCAATGAGCAGTTCTTC
15,TRBV5-1,TRBD2,NA,TRBJ2-3,CASSLDSGRQDTQYF,TGCGCCAGCAGCTTGGATAGCGGGAGACAAGATACGCAGTATTTT
11,TRBV29-1,TRBD2,NA,TRBJ2-7,CSVGEGSQQYF,TGCAGCGTTGGGGAGGGTAGCCAGCAGTACTTC
16,TRBV7-9,TRBD2,NA,TRBJ2-1,CASSPGLAGGGNEQFF,TGTGCCAGCAGCCCGGGACTAGCGGGGGGTGGGAATGAGCAGTTCTTC
15,TRBV18,TRBD1,once,TRBJ2-7,CASSPPWDRADEQYF,TGTGCCAGCTCACCGCCGTGGGACAGGGCTGACGAGCAGTACTTC
10,TRBV30,NA,NA,TRBJ2-7,CAWGTYEQYF,TGTGCCTGGGGTACCTACGAGCAGTACTTC
15,TRBV28,NA,NA,TRBJ2-3,CASRETSEGTDTQYF,TGTGCCAGCAGAGAGACTAGTGAAGGCACAGATACGCAGTATTTT
18,TRBV5-6,TRBD2,NA,TRBJ2-1,CASSPGGLAGGLGNEQFF,TGTGCCAGCAGCCCCGGGGGACTAGCGGGAGGTCTCGGGAATGAGCAGTTCTTC
14,TRBV2,NA,NA,TRBJ1-2,CASSEARDYYGYTF,TGTGCCAGCAGTGAAGCGAGGGATTACTATGGCTACACCTTC
15,TRBV6-5,TRBD1,NA,TRBJ2-7,CASSYSHRGTYEQYF,TGTGCCAGCAGTTACTCCCACAGGGGCACCTACGAGCAGTACTTC
12,TRBV29-1,NA,NA,TRBJ1-4,CSVVGRGEKLFF,TGCAGCGTTGTGGGCAGGGGAGAAAAACTGTTTTTT
15,TRBV25-1,NA,NA,TRBJ1-3,CASRNSRDSGNTIYF,TGTGCCAGCAGGAATAGCAGGGATTCTGGAAACACCATATATTTT
11,TRBV4-1,NA,NA,TRBJ1-3,CATGRGNTIYF,TGCGCCACCGGGAGAGGAAACACCATATATTTT
14,TRBV7-6,NA,NA,TRBJ1-5,CASSSGFSDQPQHF,TGTGCCAGCAGTTCAGGGTTCTCGGATCAGCCCCAGCATTTT
16,TRBV6-7,NA,NA,TRBJ2-1,CASSYSPGPAYNEQFF,TGTGCCAGCAGTTACTCCCCCGGGCCCGCCTACAATGAGCAGTTCTTC
12,TRBV7-8,NA,NA,TRBJ2-5,CASSRSQETQYF,TGTGCCAGCAGCCGATCCCAAGAGACCCAGTACTTC
19,TRBV21-1,NA,NA,TRBJ1-2,CASSKAQKGRQGGRKGYTF,TGTGCCAGCAGCAAAGCCCAAAAAGGAAGACAGGGCGGCCGGAAAGGCTACACCTTC
13,TRBV29-1,NA,NA,TRBJ1-1,CSVDSRAGTEAFF,TGCAGCGTTGATTCCAGGGCCGGGACTGAAGCTTTCTTT
16,TRBV14,NA,NA,TRBJ2-1,CASSQTQVAGDNEQFF,TGTGCCAGCAGCCAAACTCAAGTCGCAGGGGACAATGAGCAGTTCTTC
16,TRBV5-6,NA,NA,TRBJ2-2,CASSLGTVADTGELFF,TGTGCCAGCAGCTTAGGGACCGTAGCGGACACCGGGGAGCTGTTTTTT
16,TRBV11-2,TRBD2,NA,TRBJ2-1,CASSNIAGGSYNEQFF,TGTGCCAGCAGCAACATAGCGGGAGGCTCCTACAATGAGCAGTTCTTC
16,TRBV7-3,NA,NA,TRBJ1-5,CASSPRHRRSNQPQHF,TGTGCCAGCAGCCCCCGACACCGGCGTAGCAATCAGCCCCAGCATTTT